This is a list of T cell receptor beta chains from one sample in a study of brain T cells in children with intractable seizures. Generated by immunoSEQ multiplex PCR, the TCRdb table keeps only in-frame clones and is missing some. This table has a few hundred thousand clones, over 90% appearing once. Material: peripheral blood, obtained approximately 5 months after surgery. These TCRs come from a boy in the first two years of life with tuberous sclerosis and intractable seizures. Each CDR3 is given with its conserved first and last residue. The D gene is left open where the match is weak. Only some rows state a clone size, as once, few, many or a class for expanded clones.

J,size,V,D,CDR3,DNA
TRBJ2-1,.,TRBV27,TRBD2,CASSHKRTRDNEQFF,TGTGCCAGCAGTCATAAGCGGACTAGAGACAATGAGCAGTTCTTC
TRBJ2-5,.,TRBV5-1,TRBD2,CASSSSGSLETQYF,TGCGCCAGCAGTTCTAGCGGGAGTTTAGAGACCCAGTACTTC
TRBJ1-1,.,TRBV5-8,.,CASSFRGLVTEAFF,TGTGCCAGCAGCTTCAGGGGTTTGGTCACTGAAGCTTTCTTT
TRBJ2-2,.,TRBV27,TRBD1,CASSPSRQGAQNTGELFF,TGTGCCAGCAGCCCTTCAAGACAGGGGGCTCAGAACACCGGGGAGCTGTTTTTT
TRBJ1-1,.,TRBV9,TRBD1,CASSARQGAKDTEAFF,TGTGCCAGCAGCGCGAGACAGGGGGCTAAGGACACTGAAGCTTTCTTT
TRBJ2-7,.,TRBV21-1,.,CAPPGQTYEQYF,TGTGCTCCGCCAGGACAAACCTACGAGCAGTACTTC
TRBJ2-3,.,TRBV30,.,CAWSVQRDTQYF,TGTGCCTGGAGTGTACAGCGCGATACGCAGTATTTT
TRBJ2-1,.,TRBV6-1,TRBD1,CASSEGVGTGHYNEQFF,TGTGCCAGCAGTGAAGGGGTGGGGACAGGGCACTACAATGAGCAGTTCTTC
TRBJ2-6,.,TRBV24-1,TRBD1,CATSGTRGISGANVLTF,TGTGCCACCAGTGGTACCAGGGGGATCTCTGGGGCCAACGTCCTGACTTTC
TRBJ1-1,few,TRBV19,.,CASIPTGWTEAFF,TGTGCCAGTATCCCGACAGGATGGACTGAAGCTTTCTTT
TRBJ2-7,once,TRBV10-3,.,CAISSQAYEQYF,TGTGCCATCAGCTCGCAGGCCTACGAGCAGTACTTC
TRBJ2-2,.,TRBV11-2,TRBD2,CASSLIAGVAGELFF,TGTGCCAGCAGCTTGATTGCGGGAGTAGCCGGGGAGCTGTTTTTT
TRBJ2-1,.,TRBV27,.,CASTSPGDSYNEQFF,TGTGCCAGCACCTCCCCCGGGGACTCCTACAATGAGCAGTTCTTC
TRBJ1-2,once,TRBV5-6,TRBD1,CASSLGGQGYGYTF,TGTGCCAGCAGCTTGGGCGGACAGGGCTATGGCTACACCTTC
TRBJ2-5,.,TRBV3-1/TRBV3-2,TRBD2,CASSPGWRGAKETQYF,TGTGCCAGCAGCCCGGGTTGGCGGGGGGCGAAAGAGACCCAGTACTTC
TRBJ2-7,.,TRBV5-8,TRBD1,CASRQTYRGIQYEQYF,TGTGCCAGCAGGCAAACATACAGGGGCATTCAGTACGAGCAGTACTTC
TRBJ1-1,.,TRBV2,.,CASSVVPGTEAFF,TGTGCCAGCAGTGTCGTGCCGGGCACTGAAGCTTTCTTT
TRBJ2-1,.,TRBV7-2,TRBD2,CASSTRLAGGDEQFF,TGTGCCAGCAGCACCAGACTAGCGGGAGGGGACGAGCAGTTCTTC
TRBJ1-1,once,TRBV30,TRBD1,CAWADRVIAEAFF,TGTGCCTGGGCGGACAGGGTTATTGCTGAAGCTTTCTTT
TRBJ2-6,.,TRBV21-1,.,CASSKFVKLETGANVLTF,TGTGCCAGCAGCAAATTTGTTAAGCTGGAGACTGGGGCCAACGTCCTGACTTTC
TRBJ2-1,.,TRBV7-8,TRBD2,CASSLTSGGAPVEDEQFF,TGTGCCAGCAGCTTGACTAGCGGGGGGGCCCCTGTTGAAGATGAGCAGTTCTTC
TRBJ1-4,.,TRBV27,TRBD1,CASSLIGGTGNEKLFF,TGTGCCAGCAGTTTGATAGGGGGGACAGGGAATGAAAAACTGTTTTTT
TRBJ2-1,.,TRBV28,.,CASSLALSNEQFF,TGTGCCAGCAGTCTCGCCTTGAGCAATGAGCAGTTCTTC